This passage covers 3 T cell receptor beta chains from one sample sequenced in a study of tumor and adjacent non-tumor tissue in lung cancer. The template was RNA from unsorted bulk tissue. TCRbeta libraries were built with three rounds of nested PCR, modified from ARM-PCR. TCRdb ran MiXCR on the multiplex PCR reads and lists one entry per CDR3 protein. Altogether around 140,000 distinct CDR3 sequences are present, around 60% being singletons, with the ten largest covering about 18%. The sequenced sample was lung tumor tissue. The source is a man aged 55 to 70 with small cell lung cancer.

With regard to this clonotype: One end of the junction does not line up with germline, which may come from a read error. The chain links TRBV12-3 or TRBV12-4 to TRBJ1-5, with D unresolved. This CDR3 is built from 14 residues. The CDR3 sequence: CPSSFGQDHQPQHF. CDR3 DNA: TGTCCCAGCAGTTTCGGTCAGGACCACCAGCCCCAGCATTTT.

At least ten counts were recorded for this clonotype. The chain has TRBV20-1 and TRBJ2-2; TRBD1 agrees at 10 bases. Germline V lookup: CDR1 DFQATT, CDR2 SNEGSKA (reference sequence). V lost 4 bases to trimming and J lost 7 bases; unmatched junction nucleotides: 9. The CDR3 spans 15 residues. CDR3 sequence reads: CSATHSGTGVGELFF. CDR3 nucleotide sequence: TGCAGTGCTACGCATTCCGGGACAGGGGTCGGGGAGCTGTTTTTT.

Points on this clonotype: An end of the junction differs from the germline gene, which may be a read error. This chain connects TRBV5-4 to TRBJ2-3; 7 bases fit TRBD2. The CDR3 contains 14 residues. Germline CDR1 SGHNT, CDR2 YYREEE (reference sequence). The CDR3, as DNA: TGTGCCAGCAGCTCGGAGCGGGAATTAGATACGCAGTGTTTT. Its translation: CASSSERELDTQCF.